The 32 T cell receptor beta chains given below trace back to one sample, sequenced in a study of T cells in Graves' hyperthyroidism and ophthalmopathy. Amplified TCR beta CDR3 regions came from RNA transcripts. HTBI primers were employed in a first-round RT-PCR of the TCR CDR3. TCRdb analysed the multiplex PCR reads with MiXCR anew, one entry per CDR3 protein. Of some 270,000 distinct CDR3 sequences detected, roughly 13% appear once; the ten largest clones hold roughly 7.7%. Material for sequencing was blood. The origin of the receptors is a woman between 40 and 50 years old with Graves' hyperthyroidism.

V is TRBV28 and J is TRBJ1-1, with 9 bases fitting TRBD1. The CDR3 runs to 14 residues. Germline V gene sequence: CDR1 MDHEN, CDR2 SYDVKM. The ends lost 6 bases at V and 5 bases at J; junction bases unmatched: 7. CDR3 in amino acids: CASRVGTGSTEAFF. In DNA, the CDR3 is TGTGCCAGCAGGGTAGGGACAGGGAGTACTGAAGCTTTCTTT.

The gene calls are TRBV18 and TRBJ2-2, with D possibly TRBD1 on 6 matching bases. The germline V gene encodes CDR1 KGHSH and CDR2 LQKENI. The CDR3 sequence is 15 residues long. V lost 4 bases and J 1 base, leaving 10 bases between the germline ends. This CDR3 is CASSHRDKNTGELFF. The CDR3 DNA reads TGTGCCAGCTCACACCGGGACAAGAACACCGGGGAGCTGTTTTTT. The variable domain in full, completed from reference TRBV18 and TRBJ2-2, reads NAGVMQNPRHLVRRRGQEARLRCSPMKGHSHVYWYRQLPEEGLKFMVYLQKENIIDESGMPKERFSAEFPKEGPSILRIQQVVRGDSAAYFCASSHRDKNTGELFFGEGSRLTVL.

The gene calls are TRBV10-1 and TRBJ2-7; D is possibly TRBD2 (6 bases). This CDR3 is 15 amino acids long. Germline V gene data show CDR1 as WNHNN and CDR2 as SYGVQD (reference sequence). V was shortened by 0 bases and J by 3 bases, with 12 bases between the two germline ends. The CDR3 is CASSESISGNYEQYF. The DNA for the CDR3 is TGCGCCAGCAGTGAGTCGATTAGCGGTAACTACGAGCAGTACTTC.

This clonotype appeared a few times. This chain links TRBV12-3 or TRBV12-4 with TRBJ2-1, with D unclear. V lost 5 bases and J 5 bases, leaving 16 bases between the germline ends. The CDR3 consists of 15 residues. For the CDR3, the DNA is TGTGCCAGCAGTACACCGGTAGGCCGGGACAATGAGCAGTTCTTC. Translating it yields CASSTPVGRDNEQFF.

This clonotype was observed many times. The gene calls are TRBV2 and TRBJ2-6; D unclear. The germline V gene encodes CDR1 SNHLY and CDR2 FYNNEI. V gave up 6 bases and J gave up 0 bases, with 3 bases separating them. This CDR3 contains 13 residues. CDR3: CASRASGANVLTF. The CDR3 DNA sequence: TGTGCCAGCAGGGCCTCTGGGGCCAACGTCCTGACTTTC.

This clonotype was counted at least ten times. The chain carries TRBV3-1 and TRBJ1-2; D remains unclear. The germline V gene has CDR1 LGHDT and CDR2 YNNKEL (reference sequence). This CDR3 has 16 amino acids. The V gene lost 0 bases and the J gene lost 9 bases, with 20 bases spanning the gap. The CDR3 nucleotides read TGTGCCAGCAGCCAAGAGATTGAAGTTCCCAGATATAGCTACACCTTC. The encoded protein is CASSQEIEVPRYSYTF.

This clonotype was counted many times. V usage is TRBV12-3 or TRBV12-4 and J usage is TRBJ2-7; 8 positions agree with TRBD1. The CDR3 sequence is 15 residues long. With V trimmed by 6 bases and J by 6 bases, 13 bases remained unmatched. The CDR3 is CASSKSQGAFSEQYF. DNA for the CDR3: TGTGCCAGCAGCAAATCCCAGGGGGCCTTCTCCGAGCAGTACTTC.

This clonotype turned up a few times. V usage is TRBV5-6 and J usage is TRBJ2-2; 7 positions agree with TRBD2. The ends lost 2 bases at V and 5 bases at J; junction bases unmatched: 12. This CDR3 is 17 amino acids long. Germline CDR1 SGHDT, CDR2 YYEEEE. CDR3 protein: CASSFSNRRRGTGELFF. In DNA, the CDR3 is TGTGCCAGCAGCTTCTCAAACCGGCGGCGGGGGACCGGGGAGCTGTTTTTT.

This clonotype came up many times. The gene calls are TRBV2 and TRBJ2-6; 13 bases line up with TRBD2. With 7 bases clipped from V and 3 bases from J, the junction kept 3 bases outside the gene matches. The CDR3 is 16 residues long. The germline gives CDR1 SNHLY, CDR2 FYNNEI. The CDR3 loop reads CASTGLAGVGANVLTF. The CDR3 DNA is TGTGCCAGCACTGGACTAGCGGGAGTTGGGGCCAACGTCCTGACTTTC.

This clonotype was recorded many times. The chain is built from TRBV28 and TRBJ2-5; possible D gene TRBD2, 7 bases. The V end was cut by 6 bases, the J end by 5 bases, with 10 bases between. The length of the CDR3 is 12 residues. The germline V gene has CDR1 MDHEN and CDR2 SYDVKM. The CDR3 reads CASREGGETQYF. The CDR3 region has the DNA TGTGCCAGCAGGGAGGGGGGGGAGACCCAGTACTTC.

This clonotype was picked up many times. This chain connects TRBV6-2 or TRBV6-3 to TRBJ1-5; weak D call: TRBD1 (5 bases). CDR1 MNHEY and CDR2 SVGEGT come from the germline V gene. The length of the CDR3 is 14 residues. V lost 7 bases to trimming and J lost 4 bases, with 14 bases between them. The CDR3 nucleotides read TGTGCCAGCAATGGTGGGACGCGAAATCAGCCCCAGCATTTT. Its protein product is CASNGGTRNQPQHF.

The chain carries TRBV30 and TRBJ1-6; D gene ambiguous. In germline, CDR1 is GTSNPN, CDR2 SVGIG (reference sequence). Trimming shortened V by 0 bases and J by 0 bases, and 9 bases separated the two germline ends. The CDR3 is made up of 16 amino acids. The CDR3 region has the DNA TGTGCCTGGAGTGTACCCAGGAGCTCCTATAATTCACCCCTCCACTTT. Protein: CAWSVPRSSYNSPLHF.

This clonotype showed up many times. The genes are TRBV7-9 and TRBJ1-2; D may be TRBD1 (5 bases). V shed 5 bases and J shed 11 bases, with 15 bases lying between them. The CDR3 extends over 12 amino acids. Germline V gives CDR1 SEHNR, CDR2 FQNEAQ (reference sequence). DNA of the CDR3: TGTGCCAGCAGCCCGGCCGGGACGGCGTACACCTTC. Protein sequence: CASSPAGTAYTF.

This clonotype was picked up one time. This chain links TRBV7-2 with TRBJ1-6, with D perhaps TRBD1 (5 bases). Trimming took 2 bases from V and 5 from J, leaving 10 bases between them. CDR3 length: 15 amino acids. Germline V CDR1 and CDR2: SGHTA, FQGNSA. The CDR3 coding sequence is TGTGCCAGCAGCTTATTCGGCAGGGATAATTCACCCCTCCACTTT. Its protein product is CASSLFGRDNSPLHF.

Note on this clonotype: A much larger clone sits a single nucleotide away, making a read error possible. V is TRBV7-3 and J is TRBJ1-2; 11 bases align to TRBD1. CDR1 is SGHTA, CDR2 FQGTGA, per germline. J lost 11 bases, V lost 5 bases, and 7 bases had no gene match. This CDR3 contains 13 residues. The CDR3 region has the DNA TGTGCCAGCAGCGCCGGACAGGGGGCATCGTACACCTTC. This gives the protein CASSAGQGASYTF.

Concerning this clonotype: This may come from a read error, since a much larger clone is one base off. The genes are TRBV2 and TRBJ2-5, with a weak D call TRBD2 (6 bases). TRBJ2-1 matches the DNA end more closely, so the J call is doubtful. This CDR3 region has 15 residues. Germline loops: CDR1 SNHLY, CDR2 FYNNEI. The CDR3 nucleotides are TGTGCCAGCTCACCTAAAGGAGGGTACCAAGAGACCCAGTTCTTC. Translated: CASSPKGGYQETQFF.

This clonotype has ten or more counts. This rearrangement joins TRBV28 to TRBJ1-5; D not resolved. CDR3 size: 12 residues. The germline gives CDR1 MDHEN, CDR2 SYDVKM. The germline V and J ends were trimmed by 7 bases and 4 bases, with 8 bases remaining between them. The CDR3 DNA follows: TGTGCCAGCACCTTTCTGAATCAGCCCCAGCATTTT. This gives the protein CASTFLNQPQHF.

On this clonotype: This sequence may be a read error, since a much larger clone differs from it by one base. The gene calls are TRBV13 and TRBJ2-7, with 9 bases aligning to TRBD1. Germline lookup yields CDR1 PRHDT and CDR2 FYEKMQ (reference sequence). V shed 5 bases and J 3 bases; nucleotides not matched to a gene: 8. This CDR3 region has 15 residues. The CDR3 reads CASSPPDRGVYEQYF. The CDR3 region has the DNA TGTGCCAGCAGCCCCCCGGACAGGGGAGTCTACGAGCAGTACTTC.

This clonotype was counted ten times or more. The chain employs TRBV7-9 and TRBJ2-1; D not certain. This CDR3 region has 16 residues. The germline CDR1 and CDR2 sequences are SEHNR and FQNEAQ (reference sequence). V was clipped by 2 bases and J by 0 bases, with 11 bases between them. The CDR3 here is CASSLQYSRSYNEQFF. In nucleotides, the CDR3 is TGTGCCAGCAGCTTACAATACTCCCGCTCCTACAATGAGCAGTTCTTC.

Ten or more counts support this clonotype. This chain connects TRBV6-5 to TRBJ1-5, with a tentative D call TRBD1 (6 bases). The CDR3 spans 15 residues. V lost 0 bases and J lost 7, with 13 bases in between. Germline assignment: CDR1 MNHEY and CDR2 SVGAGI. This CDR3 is CASSYSWGLTQPQHF. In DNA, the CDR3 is TGTGCCAGCAGTTACTCCTGGGGGCTAACCCAGCCCCAGCATTTT.

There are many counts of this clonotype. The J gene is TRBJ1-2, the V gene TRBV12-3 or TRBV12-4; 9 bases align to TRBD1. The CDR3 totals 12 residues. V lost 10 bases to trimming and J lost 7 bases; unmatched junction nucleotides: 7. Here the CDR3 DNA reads TGTGCCACCGACAGGGGGAATAGTGGCTACACCTTC. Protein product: CATDRGNSGYTF.

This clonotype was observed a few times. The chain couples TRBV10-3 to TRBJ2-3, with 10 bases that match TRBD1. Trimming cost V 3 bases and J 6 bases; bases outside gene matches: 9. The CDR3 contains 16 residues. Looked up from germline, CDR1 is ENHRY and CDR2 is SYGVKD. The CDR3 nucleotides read TGTGCCATCAGTGACCCCCCGACAGGGGGCGGGGATACGCAGTATTTT. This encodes CAISDPPTGGGDTQYF.

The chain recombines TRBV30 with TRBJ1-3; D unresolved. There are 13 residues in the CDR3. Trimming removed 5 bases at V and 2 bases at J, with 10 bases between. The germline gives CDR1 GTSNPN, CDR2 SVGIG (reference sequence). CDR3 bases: TGTGCCTGGGGGATGGGCCCTGGAAACACCATATATTTT. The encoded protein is CAWGMGPGNTIYF.

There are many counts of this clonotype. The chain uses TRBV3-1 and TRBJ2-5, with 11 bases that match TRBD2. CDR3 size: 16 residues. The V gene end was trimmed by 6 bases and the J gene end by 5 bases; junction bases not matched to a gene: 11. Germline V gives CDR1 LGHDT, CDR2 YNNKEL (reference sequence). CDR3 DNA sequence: TGTGCCAGCAGTCCCATAGCGGGAGGGCCCGGTGAGACCCAGTACTTC. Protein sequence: CASSPIAGGPGETQYF.

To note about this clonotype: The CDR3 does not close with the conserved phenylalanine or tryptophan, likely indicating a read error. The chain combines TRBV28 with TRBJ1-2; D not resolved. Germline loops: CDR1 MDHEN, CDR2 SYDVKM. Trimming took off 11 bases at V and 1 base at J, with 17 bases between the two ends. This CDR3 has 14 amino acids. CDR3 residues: CAGTTWGINYGYTL. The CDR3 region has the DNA TGTGCCGGCACCACCTGGGGAATTAACTATGGCTACACCTTG.

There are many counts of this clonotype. CDR3 loop: CASRRGLAGRNEQFF. In DNA form, the CDR3 reads TGTGCCAGCAGACGAGGACTAGCGGGAAGGAATGAGCAGTTCTTC. This rearrangement joins TRBV27 to TRBJ2-1, with 12 bases aligning to TRBD2. Per the germline V gene, CDR1 is MNHEY and CDR2 is SMNVEV (reference sequence). Germline trimming cut 6 bases from V and 7 bases from J; bases unmatched to any gene: 7. This CDR3 contains 15 residues.

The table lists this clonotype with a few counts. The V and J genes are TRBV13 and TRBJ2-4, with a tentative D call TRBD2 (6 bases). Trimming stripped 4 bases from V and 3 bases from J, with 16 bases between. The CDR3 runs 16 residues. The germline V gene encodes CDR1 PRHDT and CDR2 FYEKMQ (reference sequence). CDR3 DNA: TGTGCCAGCAGCTCGCCGGAGGGCCGGAGCAAAAACATTCAGTACTTC. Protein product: CASSSPEGRSKNIQYF.

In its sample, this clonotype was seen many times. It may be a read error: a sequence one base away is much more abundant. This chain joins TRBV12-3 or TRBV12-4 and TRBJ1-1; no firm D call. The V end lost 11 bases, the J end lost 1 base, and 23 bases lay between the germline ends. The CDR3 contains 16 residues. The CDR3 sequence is CAGGGNRLLSNTEAFF. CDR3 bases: TGTGCCGGCGGAGGTAATAGGCTACTTTCGAACACTGAAGCTTTCTTT.

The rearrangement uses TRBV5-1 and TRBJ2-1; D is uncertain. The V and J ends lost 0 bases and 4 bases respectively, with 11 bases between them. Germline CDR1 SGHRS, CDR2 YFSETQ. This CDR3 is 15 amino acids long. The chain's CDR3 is CASSLGRLLYNEQFF. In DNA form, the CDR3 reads TGCGCCAGCAGCTTGGGGCGGCTACTTTACAATGAGCAGTTCTTC. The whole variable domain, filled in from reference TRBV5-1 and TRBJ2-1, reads KAGVTQTPRYLIKTRGQQVTLSCSPISGHRSVSWYQQTPGQGLQFLFEYFSETQRNKGNFPGRFSGRQFSNSRSEMNVSTLELGDSALYLCASSLGRLLYNEQFFGPGTRLTVL.

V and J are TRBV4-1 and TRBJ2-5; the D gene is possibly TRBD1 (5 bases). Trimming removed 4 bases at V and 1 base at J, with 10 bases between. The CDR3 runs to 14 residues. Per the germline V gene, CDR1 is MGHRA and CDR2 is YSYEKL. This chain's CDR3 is CASSPRTPQETQYF. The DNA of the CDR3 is TGCGCCAGCAGCCCGCGGACACCCCAAGAGACCCAGTACTTC.

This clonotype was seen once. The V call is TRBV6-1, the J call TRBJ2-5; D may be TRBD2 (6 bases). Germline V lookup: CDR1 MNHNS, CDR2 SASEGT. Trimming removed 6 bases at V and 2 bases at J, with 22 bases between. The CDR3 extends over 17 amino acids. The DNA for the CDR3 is TGTGCCAGCAGCGTAGCTGCCACTAGCAGAACACAAGAGACCCAGTACTTC. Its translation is CASSVAATSRTQETQYF.

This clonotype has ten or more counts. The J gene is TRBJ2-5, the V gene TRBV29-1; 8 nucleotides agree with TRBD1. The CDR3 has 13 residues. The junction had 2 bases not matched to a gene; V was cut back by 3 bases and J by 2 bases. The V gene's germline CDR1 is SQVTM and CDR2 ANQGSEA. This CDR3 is CSVDRGPQETQYF. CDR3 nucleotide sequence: TGCAGCGTTGACAGGGGGCCTCAAGAGACCCAGTACTTC.